This T cell receptor beta chain was identified during a study of early T cells in non-severe SARS-CoV-2 infection. Study at large: Whole-blood bulk RNA, unsorted, was sequenced, and chains were unpaired.

This clonotype has a count of ten or more. Antigen unknown. In the library, individual cDNA molecules carried attached unique molecular identifiers. TCRdb re-called the 5' RACE reads with MiXCR, one entry per CDR3 protein. Seen here are about 49,000 distinct CDR3 sequences, under 7% observed once, and the top ten hold roughly 2.8%. This CDR3 has 14 residues. Germline V gives CDR1 DFQATT, CDR2 SNEGSKA (reference sequence). The V end was cut by 2 bases, the J end by 10 bases, with 18 bases between. Study-level results: The study's VDJdb matching favored anti-spike CD8 responses and missed private and CD4 specificities.

The source was whole blood, collected at baseline. This rearrangement joins TRBV20-1 to TRBJ2-1, with D possibly called TRBD1 or TRBD2 (5 bases each). The sequence derives from an adult who was a healthcare worker with PCR-confirmed SARS-CoV-2 infection or an uninfected control (not recorded which). CDR3 loop: CSARKGNGTREQFF. CDR3 DNA: TGCAGTGCTAGAAAGGGGAACGGGACCAGGGAGCAGTTCTTC.